This TCR beta chain stems from a study of blood T cell repertoires in COVID-19. Study-wide background: Collection of acute and convalescent COVID-19 samples took place in the United States, Italy and Spain.

In the original processing: Amplifying reference gene primers gave estimates of nucleated cell counts. Clones were read by immunoSEQ multiplex PCR, and TCRdb kept only the in-frame ones, dropping some. V and J calls and clone size are given by that table; D and trimming were obtained from the DNA. The repertoire holds over 200,000 clones, with 86% as singletons. CDR1 and CDR2 (germline): ENHRY, SYGVKD. V dropped 4 bases and J dropped 4; count of bases not matched to a gene: 6. This CDR3 region has 15 residues. The source is a man aged 25 to 45 who had recovered from COVID-19. The rearrangement links TRBV10-3 to TRBJ2-5, with TRBD2 identical over 10 bases. The sample was peripheral blood. The CDR3 bases are TGTGCCATCAGTGCAGCGGGGGGGAAGGGAGAGACCCAGTACTTC. It translates to CAISAAGGKGETQYF.